This T cell receptor (beta chain) was captured in a study of blood T cell repertoires in COVID-19. This table comes from immunoSEQ multiplex PCR, and its TCRdb copy is limited to in-frame clones, with some not included. The repertoire holds about 180,000 clones, with roughly 80% as singletons. The CDR3 spans 17 residues. This clone has only a few counts. The V and J genes are TRBV1 and TRBJ2-1; the table calls TRBD2, which could not be checked here. TRBV1 is noted as a pseudogene. This sequence was found in a woman aged 50 to 60 who had recovered from COVID-19. Sequenced input: PBMCs or T cells enriched from blood (not recorded which). The CDR3 here is CTSSQKGPAGGLNEQFF. CDR3 nucleotide sequence: TGCACCAGCAGCCAAAAAGGTCCGGCGGGAGGGCTTAATGAGCAGTTCTTC.